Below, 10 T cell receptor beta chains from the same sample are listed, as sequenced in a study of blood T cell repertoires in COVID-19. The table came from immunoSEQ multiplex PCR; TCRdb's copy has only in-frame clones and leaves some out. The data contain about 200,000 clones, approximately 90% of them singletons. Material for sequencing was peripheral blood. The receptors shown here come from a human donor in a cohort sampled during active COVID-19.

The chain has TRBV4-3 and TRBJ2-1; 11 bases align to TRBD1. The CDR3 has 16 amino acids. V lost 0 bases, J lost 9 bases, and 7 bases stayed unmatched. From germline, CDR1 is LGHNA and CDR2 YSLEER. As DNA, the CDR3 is TGCGCCAGCAGCCAAGAACCGGGACAGGGGGTTGGTGAGCAGTTCTTC. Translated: CASSQEPGQGVGEQFF.

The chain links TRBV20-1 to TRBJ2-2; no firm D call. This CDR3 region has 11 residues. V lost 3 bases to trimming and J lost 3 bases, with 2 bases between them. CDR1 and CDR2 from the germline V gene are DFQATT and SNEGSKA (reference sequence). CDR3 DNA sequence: TGCAGTGCTAGCTACACCGGGGAGCTGTTTTTT. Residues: CSASYTGELFF.

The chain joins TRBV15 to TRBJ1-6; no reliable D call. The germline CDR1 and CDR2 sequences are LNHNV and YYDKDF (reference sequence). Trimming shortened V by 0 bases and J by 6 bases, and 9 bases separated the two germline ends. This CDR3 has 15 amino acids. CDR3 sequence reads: CATSRDSAGNSPLHF. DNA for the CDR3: TGTGCCACCAGCAGAGACAGCGCGGGTAATTCACCCCTCCACTTT.

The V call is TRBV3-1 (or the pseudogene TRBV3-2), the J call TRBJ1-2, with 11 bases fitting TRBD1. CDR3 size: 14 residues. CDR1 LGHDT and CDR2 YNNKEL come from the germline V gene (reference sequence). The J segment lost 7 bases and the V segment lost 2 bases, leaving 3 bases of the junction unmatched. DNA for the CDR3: TGTGCCAGCAGCCAACATGGGACAGGGGGTGGCTACACCTTC. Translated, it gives CASSQHGTGGGYTF.

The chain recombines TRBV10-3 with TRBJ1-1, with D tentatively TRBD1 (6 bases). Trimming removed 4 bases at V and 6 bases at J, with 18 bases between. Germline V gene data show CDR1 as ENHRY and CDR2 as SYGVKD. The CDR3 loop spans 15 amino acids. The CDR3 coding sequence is TGTGCCATCAGTGGACAGGCCCTAACAAACTCTGAAGCTTTCTTT. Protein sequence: CAISGQALTNSEAFF.

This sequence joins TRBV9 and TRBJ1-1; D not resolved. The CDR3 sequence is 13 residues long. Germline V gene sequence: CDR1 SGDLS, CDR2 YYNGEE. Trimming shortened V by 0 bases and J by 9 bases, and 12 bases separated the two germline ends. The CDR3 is CASSVEGGSKAFF. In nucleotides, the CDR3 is TGTGCCAGCAGCGTAGAGGGAGGGTCCAAAGCTTTCTTT. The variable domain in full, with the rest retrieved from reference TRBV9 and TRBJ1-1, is DSGVTQTPKHLITATGQRVTLRCSPRSGDLSVYWYQQSLDQGLQFLIQYYNGEERAKGNILERFSAQQFPDLHSELNLSSLELGDSALYFCASSVEGGSKAFFGQGTRLTVV.

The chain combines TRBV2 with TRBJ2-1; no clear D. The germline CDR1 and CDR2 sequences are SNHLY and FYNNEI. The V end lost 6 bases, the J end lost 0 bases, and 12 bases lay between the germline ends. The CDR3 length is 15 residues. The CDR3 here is CASRSKASSYNEQFF. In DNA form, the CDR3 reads TGTGCCAGCAGGAGCAAAGCAAGCTCCTACAATGAGCAGTTCTTC. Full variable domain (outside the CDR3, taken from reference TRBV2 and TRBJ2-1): EPEVTQTPSHQVTQMGQEVILRCVPISNHLYFYWYRQILGQKVEFLVSFYNNEISEKSEIFDDQFSVERPDGSNFTLKIRSTKLEDSAMYFCASRSKASSYNEQFFGPGTRLTVL.

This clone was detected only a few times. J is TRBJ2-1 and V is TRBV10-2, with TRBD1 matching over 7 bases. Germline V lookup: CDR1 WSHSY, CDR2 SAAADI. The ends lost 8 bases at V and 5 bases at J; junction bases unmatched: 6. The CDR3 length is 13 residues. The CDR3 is CASRTQGDNEQFF. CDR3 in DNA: TGCGCCAGCCGGACGCAGGGGGACAATGAGCAGTTCTTC.

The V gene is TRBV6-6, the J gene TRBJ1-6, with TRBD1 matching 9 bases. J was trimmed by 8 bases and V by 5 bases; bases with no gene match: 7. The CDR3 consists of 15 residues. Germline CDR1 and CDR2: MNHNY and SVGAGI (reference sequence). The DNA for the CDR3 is TGTGCCAGCAGTCAAACCGGGACAGGGTATTCACCCCTCCACTTT. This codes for CASSQTGTGYSPLHF.

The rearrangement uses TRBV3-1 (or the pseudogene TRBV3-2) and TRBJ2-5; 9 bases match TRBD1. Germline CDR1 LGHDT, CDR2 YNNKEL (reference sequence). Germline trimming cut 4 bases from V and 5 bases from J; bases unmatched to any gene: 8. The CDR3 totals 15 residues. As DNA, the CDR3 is TGTGCCAGCAGCCGGGACAGGGTGGGTAAGGAGACCCAGTACTTC. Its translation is CASSRDRVGKETQYF.